A single sample is the source of the 11 T cell receptor beta chains below, sequenced in a study of low-dose radiotherapy and immunotherapy resistance in tumors. Noted time point: after trial treatment. This sample's treatment: LDRT plus nivolumab, ipilimumab, low-dose cyclophosphamide and aspirin (RACIN trial). Covering alpha and beta chains, TRAV- and TRBV-specific primers were used for the first-strand cDNA. The TCRs were subjected to amplification over 20 PCR cycles employing a constant-region primer in conjunction with a V-primer adapter. TCRdb reprocessed the reads via MiXCR and lists one record per CDR3 protein. The sample consists of roughly 100,000 distinct CDR3 sequences, 20% to 25% of them appearing once. Sequences were derived from PBMCs, sampled after low-dose radiotherapy plus immunotherapy. Every receptor here comes from a female donor with ovarian cancer.

The table lists this clonotype with many counts. This chain links TRBV4-1 with TRBJ1-2; D not resolved. The V gene lost 0 bases and the J gene lost 0 bases, with 5 bases spanning the gap. Germline lookup yields CDR1 MGHRA and CDR2 YSYEKL. The CDR3 has 14 amino acids. For the CDR3, the DNA is TGCGCCAGCAGCCAAGATACTGCTAACTATGGCTACACCTTC. It is translated as CASSQDTANYGYTF.

This clonotype occurred many times. The chain employs TRBV5-1 and TRBJ2-5; the match to TRBD1 covers 12 bases. V gave up 4 bases and J gave up 0 bases; unmatched junction bases: 13. CDR3 length: 19 residues. From germline, CDR1 is SGHRS and CDR2 YFSETQ. CDR3 nucleotide sequence: TGCGCCAGCAGCCCGGAGGGACAGGGGGCCCCCAACGACCAAGAGACCCAGTACTTC. Amino acids: CASSPEGQGAPNDQETQYF.

This clonotype came up many times. This rearrangement joins TRBV12-3 or TRBV12-4 to TRBJ2-3; D is unclear. V lost 6 bases and J 0 bases, leaving 4 bases between the germline ends. The CDR3 runs 12 residues. CDR3 protein: CASSYSTDTQYF. The CDR3 DNA sequence: TGTGCCAGCAGCTACAGCACAGATACGCAGTATTTT.

This clonotype was seen only once. This chain connects TRBV19 to TRBJ2-4; 8 bases are a match to TRBD2. Germline CDR1 LNHDA, CDR2 SQIVND (reference sequence). This CDR3 spans 18 amino acids. J was trimmed by 2 bases and V by 5 bases; bases with no gene match: 14. CDR3 nucleotide sequence: TGTGCCAGTAGTCCGCGAACTAGCGGAAAGACGACCAAAAACATTCAGTACTTC. It yields the protein CASSPRTSGKTTKNIQYF.

The chain carries TRBV12-3 or TRBV12-4 and TRBJ1-5; D is undetermined. Trimming cost V 5 bases and J 6 bases, with 20 bases left between them. The length of the CDR3 is 16 residues. The CDR3 reads CASSDRTDLLGQPQHF. CDR3 coding DNA: TGTGCCAGCAGTGACCGGACCGATCTTCTCGGTCAGCCCCAGCATTTT.

This clonotype was found many times. This chain connects TRBV24-1 to TRBJ2-1; 8 nucleotides line up with TRBD2. The length of the CDR3 is 17 residues. Germline loops: CDR1 KGHDR, CDR2 SFDVKD. With 3 bases clipped from V and 0 bases from J, the junction kept 6 bases outside the gene matches. CDR3 sequence (DNA): TGTGCCACCAGTGATCTACGGGAGGGACCCTCCTACAATGAGCAGTTCTTC. Translating it yields CATSDLREGPSYNEQFF.

The chain recombines TRBV28 with TRBJ2-7; D perhaps matches TRBD1 (7 bases). The V end lost 7 bases, the J end lost 2 bases, and 15 bases lay between the germline ends. The CDR3 is made up of 14 amino acids. Germline-derived CDR1 and CDR2 are MDHEN and SYDVKM. The CDR3 coding sequence is TGTGCCAGCACCCAGGGGGGTCTCACCTACGAGCAGTACTTC. Amino acid sequence: CASTQGGLTYEQYF.

This clonotype was counted at least ten times. The CDR3 sequence is CASSLGHEGIYGYTF. The CDR3 DNA reads as TGTGCCAGCAGCCTAGGCCACGAGGGGATCTATGGCTACACCTTC. The V gene is TRBV6-2 or TRBV6-3, the J gene TRBJ1-2; D perhaps matches TRBD1 (5 bases). The germline CDR1 and CDR2 sequences are MNHEY and SVGEGT. CDR3 size: 15 residues. V was cut by 6 bases and J by 4 bases, with 18 bases left in between.

CDR3 sequence: CASSRMAAQRPHEQYF. CDR3 in DNA: TGTGCCAGCTCACGAATGGCGGCCCAGCGCCCCCACGAGCAGTACTTC. The chain combines TRBV18 with TRBJ2-7; no firm D call. Germline CDR1 reads KGHSH; CDR2 reads LQKENI. The CDR3 is made up of 16 amino acids. Trimming stripped 4 bases from V and 5 bases from J, with 21 bases between. Supplemented by reference TRBV18 and TRBJ2-7, the full variable domain reads NAGVMQNPRHLVRRRGQEARLRCSPMKGHSHVYWYRQLPEEGLKFMVYLQKENIIDESGMPKERFSAEFPKEGPSILRIQQVVRGDSAAYFCASSRMAAQRPHEQYFGPGTRLTVT.

This clonotype has at least ten counts. The chain combines TRBV20-1 with TRBJ2-3, with D possibly matching TRBD2 (7 bases). Germline V lookup: CDR1 DFQATT, CDR2 SNEGSKA (reference sequence). This CDR3 has 14 amino acids. The V end was cut by 5 bases, the J end by 4 bases, with 16 bases between. DNA for the CDR3: TGCAGTGCTCTGGGGGGGCCTAGGGCAGATACGCAGTATTTT. Its translation is CSALGGPRADTQYF.

As regards this clonotype: This likely came from a read error, as a far larger clone is one base away. The chain joins TRBV5-6 to TRBJ2-5, with 7 positions matching TRBD1. CDR1 and CDR2 from the germline V gene are SGHDT and YYEEEE. The CDR3 spans 16 residues. V dropped 4 bases and J dropped 11; count of bases not matched to a gene: 20. CDR3 protein: CASSAKQGLSYNEQYF. In nucleotides, the CDR3 is TGTGCCAGCAGCGCGAAACAGGGGCTCTCCTACAATGAGCAGTACTTC.